Presented here are 9 T cell receptor beta chains from one specimen sequenced in a study of T cell responses to AZD1222 COVID-19 vaccine. Libraries were prepared by immunoSEQ multiplex PCR; TCRdb keeps only in-frame clonotypes and omits some of them. This table holds about 190,000 clones, around 92% found once. The specimen was peripheral blood, collected on day 0 of AZD1222 vaccination. Receptors were obtained from an adult in good health.

The rearrangement joins TRBV5-5 to TRBJ2-7; D is perhaps TRBD2 (5 bases). The CDR3 contains 12 residues. V lost 1 base to trimming and J lost 7 bases, with 9 bases between them. CDR1 and CDR2 (germline): SGHKS, YYEKEE (reference sequence). CDR3 region: CASSLRTGEQYF. Written as DNA, the CDR3 is TGTGCCAGCAGCTTGAGGACGGGGGAGCAGTACTTC.

The chain joins TRBV3-1 (or the pseudogene TRBV3-2) to TRBJ1-6; unclear D gene. Germline V gene sequence: CDR1 LGHDT, CDR2 YNNKEL (reference sequence). There are 16 residues in the CDR3. V was shortened by 1 base and J by 7 bases, with 14 bases between the two germline ends. The CDR3 loop reads CASSQGGGEWNSPLHF. DNA for the CDR3: TGTGCCAGCAGCCAAGGGGGAGGAGAGTGGAATTCACCCCTCCACTTT.

The J gene is TRBJ1-1, the V gene TRBV3-1 (or the pseudogene TRBV3-2); 7 bases are shared with TRBD1. This CDR3 is 12 amino acids long. V gave up 8 bases and J gave up 5 bases; unmatched junction bases: 5. Germline lookup yields CDR1 LGHDT and CDR2 YNNKEL (reference sequence). The CDR3 DNA sequence: TGTGCCAGCGGGACAGTTCGGACTGAAGCTTTCTTT. It translates to CASGTVRTEAFF.

The V call is TRBV7-9, the J call TRBJ2-3, with a tentative D call TRBD2 (6 bases). This CDR3 contains 14 residues. CDR1 SEHNR and CDR2 FQNEAQ come from the germline V gene (reference sequence). The V end lost 2 bases, the J end lost 6 bases, and 12 bases lay between the germline ends. CDR3 loop: CASSLTGVVDTQYF. DNA of the CDR3: TGTGCCAGCAGCTTAACGGGGGTGGTGGATACGCAGTATTTT.

This rearrangement joins TRBV7-9 to TRBJ1-5; unclear D gene. CDR1 is SEHNR, CDR2 FQNEAQ, per germline (reference sequence). Trimming pared 5 bases from V and 9 bases from J, leaving 11 bases between. The CDR3 covers 12 residues. The chain's CDR3 is CASSDGGRPQHF. The CDR3 DNA follows: TGTGCCAGCAGCGACGGTGGAAGGCCCCAGCATTTT.

This rearrangement joins TRBV19 to TRBJ1-1; D perhaps matches TRBD1 (5 bases). CDR3 size: 16 residues. V was pared by 3 bases and J by 0 bases, with 14 bases between. CDR1 and CDR2 from the germline V gene are LNHDA and SQIVND (reference sequence). The CDR3 here is CASSMVQGVMNTEAFF. CDR3 DNA sequence: TGTGCCAGTAGTATGGTTCAGGGAGTCATGAACACTGAAGCTTTCTTT.

J is TRBJ1-6 and V is TRBV6-6; D uncertain. V lost 4 bases, J lost 4 bases, and 11 bases lay in between. CDR1 MNHNY and CDR2 SVGAGI come from the germline V gene (reference sequence). This CDR3 spans 15 amino acids. This CDR3 reads CASSSPQIYNSPLHF. The CDR3 nucleotides read TGTGCCAGCAGTTCCCCCCAGATTTATAATTCACCCCTCCACTTT.

The chain combines TRBV5-6 with TRBJ2-7, with D maybe TRBD1 (5 bases). Germline V gene data show CDR1 as SGHDT and CDR2 as YYEEEE. This CDR3 has 12 amino acids. The germline V and J ends were trimmed by 3 bases and 3 bases, with 7 bases remaining between them. Here the CDR3 DNA reads TGTGCCAGCAGCTGGACAAACTACGAGCAGTACTTC. As protein: CASSWTNYEQYF.

V and J are TRBV11-2 and TRBJ2-7, with 8 positions matching TRBD2. J lost 0 bases, V lost 3 bases, and 4 bases had no gene match. Germline CDR1 and CDR2: SGHAT and FQNNGV. The CDR3 consists of 15 residues. CDR3 DNA sequence: TGTGCCAGCAGCTTTGGGACTAGAAGCTCCTACGAGCAGTACTTC. Amino acids: CASSFGTRSSYEQYF.